The source of this T cell receptor beta chain is a study of cytomegalovirus exposure and HLA in healthy donors. The CDR3 length is 15 residues. Looked up from germline, CDR1 is SGHTA and CDR2 is FQGTGA. With 3 bases clipped from V and 4 bases from J, the junction kept 6 bases outside the gene matches. The PCR made use of 60 Vbeta and 13 Jbeta primers. Profiled with immunoSEQ multiplex PCR; TCRdb holds only in-frame clones, not every one. The repertoire holds 110,000 to 150,000 clones, with under 85% as singletons. A remark on this clone: Its antigen is not identified.

Findings and limits, study-wide: An observed cluster of highly shared sequence variants was recorded as a likely sequencing artifact. Some segments of the V type, notably TRBV6-2 and TRBV6-3, were excluded as indistinguishable. In a later analysis, productive TCRs from donors in an Asian-associated ancestry cluster reportedly carried fewer N-insertions than the cohort mean. Later on, an analysis tied some 17,000 TCR beta sequences to HLA alleles at 0.05 false discovery rate.

The chain recombines TRBV7-3 with TRBJ2-7, with 10 bases fitting TRBD2. This sequence was found in a man between 18 and 35 years old in good health and CMV-seronegative. Sequencing input: PBMCs. The CDR3 sequence is CASSFSGGKDYEQYF. CDR3 in DNA: TGTGCCAGCAGCTTTAGCGGGGGGAAGGATTACGAGCAGTACTTC.